This TCR beta chain was identified in a study of neoadjuvant nivolumab and ipilimumab in lung cancer. V was clipped by 1 base and J by 3 bases, with 9 bases between them. The germline V gene has CDR1 SGHTA and CDR2 FQGNSA. The CDR3 is 14 residues long. TCRdb's copy holds only in-frame clones and misses some; the assay was immunoSEQ multiplex PCR. The sample has 15,000 to 20,000 clones, around three quarters seen once. The sample in question was tumor tissue, obtained after neoadjuvant nivolumab, alone or with ipilimumab, at or shortly before surgery. The TCR comes from an adult with non-small cell lung cancer. J is TRBJ2-5 and V is TRBV7-2, with D unresolved. CDR3 sequence reads: CASSLGAFEETQYF. The CDR3 nucleotides are TGTGCCAGCAGCTTAGGAGCGTTTGAAGAGACCCAGTACTTC.